The clone carrying this TCR beta chain was seen many times. Its antigen is undetermined. Other DNA sequences in this specimen translate into the identical CDR3. Until they underwent thyroid surgery, no patient had received any treatment. The entry originates in a study of metastatic and nonmetastatic thyroid tumors. Overall study: Thyroid patients, malignant and benign, had repertoires compared across blood and tumor or nodule tissue. General study results and limits: According to reports, the diversity of TCR beta was significantly higher in malignant thyroid tumors than in benign nodules, and this held in both blood and tumor samples.

The authors' processing: Clinicopathological groups of papillary thyroid cancer showed CDR3 differences that were used to build a distant-metastasis classifier. TCRdb redid the clone calls on the PCR reads using MiXCR. In this record, the V and J calls reflect TCRdb's handling and not the investigators' own analysis. The data contain roughly 40,000 clones, about an eighth of them singletons. Sequenced input: blood. This receptor was obtained from a male donor with papillary thyroid cancer or a benign thyroid nodule (not recorded which). Some clones in this sample may be carry-over from other donors' samples.

The CDR3 sequence is CASSQQDRYGYTF. The CDR3 bases are TGCGCCAGCAGCCAACAGGACAGGTATGGCTACACCTTC. V and J are TRBV4-1 and TRBJ1-2, with 7 positions matching TRBD1. There are 13 residues in the CDR3. Trimming at V came to 2 bases and at J to 5 bases, leaving 2 bases not matched to a gene. Germline CDR1 reads MGHRA; CDR2 reads YSYEKL.